This T cell receptor (beta chain) was found in a study of T cell repertoires in aging, cancer and after chemotherapy. There are 12 residues in the CDR3. Trimming cost V 3 bases and J 4 bases, with 9 bases left between them. The germline V gene has CDR1 SQVTM and CDR2 ANQGSEA. By frequency in the sample, this clonotype is large. Its specificity is not known. Findings of the study overall: Hematological cancer patients had lymphoid organ infiltration that may impair thymic emigration or T cell expansion.

Amplification of TCR beta used genomic DNA extracted from peripheral blood. Rearranged V-D-J TRB sequences were amplified with a mixed TRB-A/B primer pool. One entry per CDR3 protein, called by TCRdb with MiXCR from the multiplex PCR reads. The sample lists about 4,200 distinct CDR3 sequences; roughly a quarter were seen once. The clonotype originates from a human donor with a blood cancer. V gene TRBV29-1 combines with J gene TRBJ1-2; no clear D gene. Sample: blood. CDR3 coding DNA: TGCAGCGTTGATGCGACTTTCTATGGCTACACCTTC. Translation: CSVDATFYGYTF.